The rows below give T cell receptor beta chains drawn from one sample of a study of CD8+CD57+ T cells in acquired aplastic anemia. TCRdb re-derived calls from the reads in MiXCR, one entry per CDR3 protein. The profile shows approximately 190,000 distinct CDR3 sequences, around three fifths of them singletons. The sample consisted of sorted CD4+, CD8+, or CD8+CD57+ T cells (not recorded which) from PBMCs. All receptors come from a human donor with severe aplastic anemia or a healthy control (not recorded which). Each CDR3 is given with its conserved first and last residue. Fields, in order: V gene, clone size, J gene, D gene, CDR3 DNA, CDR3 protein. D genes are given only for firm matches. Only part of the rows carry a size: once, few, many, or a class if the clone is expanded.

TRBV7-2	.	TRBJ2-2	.	TGTGCCAGCAGCTTGGAGGGGCTGCACACCGGGGAGCTGTTTTTT	CASSLEGLHTGELFF
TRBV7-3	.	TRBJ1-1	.	TGTGCCAGCAGCCAAGACCGCCTGGCGCCGAACACTGAAGCTTTCTTT	CASSQDRLAPNTEAFF
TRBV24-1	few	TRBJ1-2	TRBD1	TGTGCCACCTCCACAGGGGGGGTCTATGGCTACACCTTC	CATSTGGVYGYTF
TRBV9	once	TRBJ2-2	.	TGTGCCAGCAGCAAAGATCGACTTAACACCGGGGAGCTGTTTTTT	CASSKDRLNTGELFF
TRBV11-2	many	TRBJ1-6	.	TGTGCCAGCAGCTTAGTCCCCCCGATTGGATGGGATTCACCCCTCCACTTT	CASSLVPPIGWDSPLHF
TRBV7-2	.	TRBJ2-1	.	TGTGCCAGCAGCCTAGCCGGTGGACCTGGGAATGAGCAGTTCTTC	CASSLAGGPGNEQFF
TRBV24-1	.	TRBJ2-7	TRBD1	TGTGCCACCAGCTCGGACAGGGAACCCTACGAGCAGTACTTC	CATSSDREPYEQYF
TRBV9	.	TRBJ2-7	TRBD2	TGTGCCAGCAGCGTAGCTAGCGGGGGTTACGAGCAGTACTTC	CASSVASGGYEQYF
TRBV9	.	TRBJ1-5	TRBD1	TGTGCCAGCAGCCCAGGGGACAGGGAATTTTCTCAGCCCCAGCATTTT	CASSPGDREFSQPQHF
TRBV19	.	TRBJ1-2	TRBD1	TGTGCCAGTATCTCGACAGGGGGCAACTATGGCTACACCTTC	CASISTGGNYGYTF
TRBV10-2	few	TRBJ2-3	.	TGCGCCAGCAGTGATGGCGCTTTCACAGATACGCAGTATTTT	CASSDGAFTDTQYF
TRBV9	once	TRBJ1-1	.	TGTGCCAGCAGTGCCGACACTACTGAAGCTTTCTTT	CASSADTTEAFF
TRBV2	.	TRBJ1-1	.	TGTGCCAGCAGTGGGGAGCTGAACACTGAAGCTTTCTTT	CASSGELNTEAFF
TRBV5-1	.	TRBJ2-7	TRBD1	TGCGCCAGCAGCTTGGGCTCCGGGACAGCTGCTCACGAGCAGTACTTC	CASSLGSGTAAHEQYF
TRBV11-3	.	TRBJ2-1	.	TGTGCCAGCAGCTTAAGGACCCCGTCTGAGCAGTTCTTC	CASSLRTPSEQFF
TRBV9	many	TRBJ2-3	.	TGTGCCAGCAGCGTAGACGGTGACACAGATACGCAGTATTTT	CASSVDGDTDTQYF
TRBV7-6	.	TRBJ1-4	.	TGTGCCAGCAGCTTAGAAAAACTGTTTTTT	CASSLEKLFF
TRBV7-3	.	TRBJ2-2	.	TGTGCCAGCAGCCCTACAGGGTTGGGCGGGGAGCTGTTTTTT	CASSPTGLGGELFF
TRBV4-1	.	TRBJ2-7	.	TGCGCCAGCAGCCAAGATGGGGGGCACTACAGCTCCTACGAGCAGTACTTC	CASSQDGGHYSSYEQYF
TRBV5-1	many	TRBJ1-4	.	TGCGCCAGCAGCTTTATGGGGGGCCTTAATGAAAAACTGTTTTTT	CASSFMGGLNEKLFF